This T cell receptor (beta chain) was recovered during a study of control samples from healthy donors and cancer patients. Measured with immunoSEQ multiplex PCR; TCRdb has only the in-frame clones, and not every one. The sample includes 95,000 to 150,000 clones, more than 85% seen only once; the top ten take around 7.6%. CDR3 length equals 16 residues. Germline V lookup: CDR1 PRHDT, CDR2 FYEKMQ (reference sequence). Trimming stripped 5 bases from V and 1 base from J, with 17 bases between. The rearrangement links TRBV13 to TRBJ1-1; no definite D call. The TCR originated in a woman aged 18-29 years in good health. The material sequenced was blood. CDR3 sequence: CASSPTRGWANTEAFF. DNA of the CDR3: TGTGCCAGCAGCCCTACCCGGGGTTGGGCGAACACTGAAGCTTTCTTT.